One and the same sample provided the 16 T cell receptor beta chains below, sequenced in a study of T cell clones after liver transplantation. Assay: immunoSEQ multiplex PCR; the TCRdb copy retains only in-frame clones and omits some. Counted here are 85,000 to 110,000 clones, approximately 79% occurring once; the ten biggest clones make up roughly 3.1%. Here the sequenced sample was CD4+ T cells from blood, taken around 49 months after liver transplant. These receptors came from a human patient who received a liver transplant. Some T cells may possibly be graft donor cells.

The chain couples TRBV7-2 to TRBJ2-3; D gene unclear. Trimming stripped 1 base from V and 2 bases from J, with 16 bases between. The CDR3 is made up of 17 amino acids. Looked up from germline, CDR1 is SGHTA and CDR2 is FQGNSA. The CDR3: CASSLDPPFGYTDTQYF. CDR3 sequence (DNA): TGTGCCAGCAGCTTAGACCCTCCCTTTGGTTACACAGATACGCAGTATTTT.

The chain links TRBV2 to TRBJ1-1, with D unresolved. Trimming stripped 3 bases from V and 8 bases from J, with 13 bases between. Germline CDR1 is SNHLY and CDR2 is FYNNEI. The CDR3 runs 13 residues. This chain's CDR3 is CASSDDPRREAFF. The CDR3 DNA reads TGTGCCAGCAGTGATGACCCAAGGAGGGAAGCTTTCTTT.

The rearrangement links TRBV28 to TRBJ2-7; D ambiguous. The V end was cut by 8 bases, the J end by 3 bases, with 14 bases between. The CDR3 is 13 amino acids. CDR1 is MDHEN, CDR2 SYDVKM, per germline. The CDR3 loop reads CASCQDHLYEQYF. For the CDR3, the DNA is TGTGCCAGCTGTCAGGACCACCTCTACGAGCAGTACTTC.

CDR3 coding DNA: TGTGCCAGCAGCTTAGAAATGGGGTCAGGAAACACCATATATTTT. It is translated as CASSLEMGSGNTIYF. The V call is TRBV7-2, the J call TRBJ1-3, with D hard to call. Germline V gives CDR1 SGHTA, CDR2 FQGNSA. V was pared by 1 base and J by 4 bases, with 11 bases between. The CDR3 runs to 15 residues.

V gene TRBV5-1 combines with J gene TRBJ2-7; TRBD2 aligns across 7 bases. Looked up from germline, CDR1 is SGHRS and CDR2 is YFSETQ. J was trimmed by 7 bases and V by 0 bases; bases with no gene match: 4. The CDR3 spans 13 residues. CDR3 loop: CASSLGLAEEQYF. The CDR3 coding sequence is TGCGCCAGCAGCTTGGGACTAGCTGAGGAGCAGTACTTC.

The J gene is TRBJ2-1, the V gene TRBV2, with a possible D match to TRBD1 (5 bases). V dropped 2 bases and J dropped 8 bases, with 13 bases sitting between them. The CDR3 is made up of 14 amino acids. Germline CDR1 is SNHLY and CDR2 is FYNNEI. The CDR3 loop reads CASSETAEGDEQFF. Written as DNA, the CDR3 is TGTGCCAGCAGTGAAACAGCCGAAGGGGATGAGCAGTTCTTC.

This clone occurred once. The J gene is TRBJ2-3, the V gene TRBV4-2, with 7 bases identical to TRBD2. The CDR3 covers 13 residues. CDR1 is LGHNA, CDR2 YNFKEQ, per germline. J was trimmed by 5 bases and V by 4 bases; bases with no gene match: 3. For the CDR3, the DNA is TGTGCCAGCAGCCCGACTAGCTTAGATACGCAGTATTTT. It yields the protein CASSPTSLDTQYF.

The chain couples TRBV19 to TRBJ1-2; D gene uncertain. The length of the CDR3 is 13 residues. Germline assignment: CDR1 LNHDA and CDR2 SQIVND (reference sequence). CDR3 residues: CAIKGWEDYGYTF. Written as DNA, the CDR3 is TGTGCGATCAAGGGATGGGAGGACTATGGCTACACCTTC.

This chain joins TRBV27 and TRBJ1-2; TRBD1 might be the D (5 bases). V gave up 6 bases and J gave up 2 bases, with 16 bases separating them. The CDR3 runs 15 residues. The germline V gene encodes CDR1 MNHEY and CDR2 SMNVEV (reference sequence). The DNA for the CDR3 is TGTGCCAGCAGAACGACCGGGACTCAAAACTATGGCTACACCTTC. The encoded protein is CASRTTGTQNYGYTF.

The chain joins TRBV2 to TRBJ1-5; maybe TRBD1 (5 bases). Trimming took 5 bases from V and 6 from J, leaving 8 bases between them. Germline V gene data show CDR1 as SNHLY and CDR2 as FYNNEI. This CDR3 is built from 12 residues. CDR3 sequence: CASSQGVQPQHF. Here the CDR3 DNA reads TGTGCCAGCAGTCAAGGGGTTCAGCCCCAGCATTTT.

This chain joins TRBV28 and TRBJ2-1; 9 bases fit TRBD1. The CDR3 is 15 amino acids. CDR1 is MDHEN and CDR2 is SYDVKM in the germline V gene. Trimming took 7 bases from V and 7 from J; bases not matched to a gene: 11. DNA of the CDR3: TGTGCCAGCACCTCCTCGGGACAGGGAGGGAATGAGCAGTTCTTC. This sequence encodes CASTSSGQGGNEQFF.

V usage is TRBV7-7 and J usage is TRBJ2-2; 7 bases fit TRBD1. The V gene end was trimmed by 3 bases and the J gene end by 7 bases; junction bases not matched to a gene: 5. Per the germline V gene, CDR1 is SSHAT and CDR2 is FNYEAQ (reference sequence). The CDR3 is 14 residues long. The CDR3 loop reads CASSFKQGYGELFF. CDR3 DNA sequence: TGTGCCAGCAGCTTCAAACAGGGGTACGGGGAGCTGTTTTTT.

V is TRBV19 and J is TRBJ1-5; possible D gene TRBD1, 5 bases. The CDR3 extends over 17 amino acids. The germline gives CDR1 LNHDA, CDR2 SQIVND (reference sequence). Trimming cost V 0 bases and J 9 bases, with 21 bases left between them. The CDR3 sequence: CASSIEEGLGGVSPQHF. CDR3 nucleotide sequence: TGTGCCAGTAGTATAGAGGAGGGATTGGGGGGAGTCTCGCCCCAGCATTTT.

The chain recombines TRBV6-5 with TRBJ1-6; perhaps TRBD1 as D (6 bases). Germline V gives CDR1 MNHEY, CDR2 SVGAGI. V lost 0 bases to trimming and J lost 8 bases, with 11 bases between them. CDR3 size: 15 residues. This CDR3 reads CASSYSTGEDSPLHF. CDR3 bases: TGTGCCAGCAGTTACTCGACAGGAGAAGATTCACCCCTCCACTTT.

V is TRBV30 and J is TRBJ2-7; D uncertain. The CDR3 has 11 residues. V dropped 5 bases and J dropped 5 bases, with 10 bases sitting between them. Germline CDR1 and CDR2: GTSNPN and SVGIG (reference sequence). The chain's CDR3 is CAWALLNEQYF. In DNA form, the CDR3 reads TGTGCCTGGGCCCTGCTAAACGAGCAGTACTTC.

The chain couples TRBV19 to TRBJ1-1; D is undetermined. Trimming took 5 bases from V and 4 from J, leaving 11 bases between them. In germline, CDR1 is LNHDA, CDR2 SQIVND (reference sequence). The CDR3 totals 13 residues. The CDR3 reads CASSAQATTEAFF. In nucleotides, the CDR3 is TGTGCCAGTAGTGCCCAGGCTACCACTGAAGCTTTCTTT.